The rows below give T cell receptor beta chains drawn from one sample of a study of T cell responses to AZD1222 COVID-19 vaccine. Some clones are missing from TCRdb's copy, which holds only in-frame ones; the method was immunoSEQ multiplex PCR. Among 120,000 or so clones listed, under 90% were seen once. This specimen consisted of peripheral blood, obtained on day 0 of AZD1222 vaccination. All receptors derive from an adult in good health. CDR3s include the opening cysteine and the closing phenylalanine or tryptophan. D genes are given only for firm matches.

V gene	D gene	J gene	CDR3 protein
TRBV5-4	TRBD2	TRBJ2-3	CASSLALAGVDTQYF
TRBV10-1	-	TRBJ1-5	CARTLGGARAQPQHF
TRBV3-1/TRBV3-2	TRBD1	TRBJ1-2	CASSRSLGQIELYGYTF
TRBV30	TRBD1	TRBJ2-5	CAWSVLQGARETQYF
TRBV6-1	-	TRBJ1-2	CASSEARGSTYGYTF
TRBV9	-	TRBJ2-1	CASSLNYNEQFF
TRBV5-6	TRBD1	TRBJ1-1	CASSTTGQGGSTEAFF
TRBV5-1	-	TRBJ2-3	CASSLSGKTDTQYF
TRBV29-1	-	TRBJ2-7	CSVELLVGGGEQYF
TRBV10-1	TRBD2	TRBJ2-1	CASRASGSSYNEQFF
TRBV27	-	TRBJ2-6	CASSFRGYGANVLTF
TRBV6-4	-	TRBJ2-1	CASSEGGADNEQFF
TRBV10-1	TRBD1	TRBJ1-3	CASRGTGGGGNTIYF
TRBV12-3/TRBV12-4	-	TRBJ1-2	CASRRGYGYTF
TRBV27	-	TRBJ1-5	CASSFRTGPYQPQHF
TRBV10-3	-	TRBJ1-2	CAITGSSSYGYTF
TRBV24-1	-	TRBJ1-1	CATSDYENTEAFF
TRBV6-5	-	TRBJ2-7	CASSWTAGPYEQYF
TRBV6-5	TRBD1	TRBJ2-6	CASRTGGSGANVLTF
TRBV19	-	TRBJ2-2	CASSHGRGSNTGELFF
TRBV5-1	TRBD1	TRBJ1-6	CASSGQGANSPLHF
TRBV5-1	-	TRBJ2-6	CASSLRQDSGANVLTF
TRBV6-5	TRBD1	TRBJ2-3	CASSYEGQGRDTQYF
TRBV19	TRBD1	TRBJ2-7	CASSRGGQGTNEQYF
TRBV6-6	TRBD1	TRBJ1-4	CASRVTGVNEKLFF
TRBV5-3	TRBD2	TRBJ2-3	CARSLRYSGRDTDTQYF
TRBV2	-	TRBJ1-5	CASRVGQPQHF
TRBV27	TRBD1	TRBJ2-7	CASSLQGASLTYEQYF
TRBV2	TRBD2	TRBJ2-1	CASSEAPGLAGYEQFF
TRBV10-3	TRBD1	TRBJ1-5	CAISEFGTDSNQPQHF
TRBV5-1	TRBD1	TRBJ2-3	CASSPGQGLDTQYF
TRBV19	TRBD1	TRBJ1-5	CASASGQGLGSNQPQHF
TRBV28	-	TRBJ1-2	CASASAPQVIGYTF
TRBV5-1	-	TRBJ2-2	CASSLIPRSNTGELFF
TRBV7-9	TRBD2	TRBJ2-1	CASSLKGLAGAAQFF
TRBV20-1	TRBD2	TRBJ2-1	CSASRWETSGYNEQFF
TRBV7-8	-	TRBJ2-5	CASSLVGMLETQYF
TRBV19	-	TRBJ1-5	CASRDLLGGAQPQHF
TRBV24-1	-	TRBJ2-1	CATSDRDSLSSYNEQFF
TRBV6-5	-	TRBJ2-6	CASSSGKTGANVLTF
TRBV29-1	-	TRBJ2-3	CSVERGSGYTQYF
TRBV10-3	-	TRBJ2-1	CAISESFPGFDEQFF
TRBV6-5	-	TRBJ2-1	CASSRQTSSYNEQFF
TRBV7-6	-	TRBJ1-3	CASSSATVPGNTIYF